This T cell receptor beta chain comes out of a study of human T cells and chemical hapten exposure. Study background: Small differences in pooled library volume mainly drove the variation in TCR yields per sample.

This clonotype was counted at least ten times. As the library was built, unique molecular identifiers were attached to individual cDNA molecules. TCRdb independently ran MiXCR on the reads; one entry per CDR3 protein. The table includes more than 100,000 distinct CDR3 sequences, around 8.5% detected once. The starting material, unfractionated whole blood, was used for total RNA extraction. The TCR sequence derives from a human donor in good health. Some clones in this sample may be carry-over from other donors' samples. Sequencing input: whole blood.

The CDR3 here is CSATGGGEQYF. The CDR3 DNA follows: TGCAGCGCGACAGGGGGAGGCGAGCAGTACTTC. This chain links TRBV29-1 with TRBJ2-7; 9 bases are a match to TRBD1. The CDR3 is 11 residues long. The V gene's germline CDR1 is SQVTM and CDR2 ANQGSEA. The V and J ends lost 7 bases and 6 bases, in that order; junction bases with no gene match: 4.